The table lists the clone carrying this T cell receptor (beta chain) with many counts. Repertoires were generated with immunoSEQ multiplex PCR, while TCRdb's copy carries only in-frame clones and drops some. The sample holds around 500,000 clones, 70% to 80% seen once. The CDR3 is made up of 15 amino acids. V dropped 2 bases and J dropped 5 bases, with 14 bases sitting between them. Germline values: CDR1 SGHKS, CDR2 YYEKEE (reference sequence). The data were obtained in a study of shared clonotypes between healthy human individuals. This chain connects TRBV5-5 to TRBJ2-1; D gene unclear. The sequence was collected from a woman aged 40 to 55 in good health. Some clones in this sample may be carry-over from other donors' samples. The sample comprised PBMCs. CDR3 sequence (DNA): TGTGCCAGCAGCTTTCGTGGCCAGAAGAACAATGAGCAGTTCTTC. Amino acids: CASSFRGQKNNEQFF.